The 17 T cell receptor beta chains listed next were all sequenced from one sample in a study of tumor and adjacent non-tumor tissue in lung cancer. No cell sorting was done before RNA was extracted from the tissue. This non-tumor lung sample came from over 3 cm beyond the tumor edge. Three rounds of nested PCR, following a modified ARM-PCR protocol, produced the TCRbeta library. TCRdb ran MiXCR on the multiplex PCR reads and lists one entry per CDR3 protein. This table has tens of thousands of distinct CDR3 sequences, approximately 82% appearing once. The material sequenced was distant non-tumor lung tissue. These receptors came from a man aged 65-85 years with non-small cell lung cancer.

A word on this clonotype: The conserved phenylalanine or tryptophan is not found at the CDR3 terminus, so this likely reflects a read error. The chain uses TRBV6-1 and TRBJ2-1, with 9 bases fitting TRBD2. The CDR3 covers 15 residues. The junction had 9 bases not matched to a gene; V was cut back by 4 bases and J by 8 bases. Germline CDR1 reads MNHNS; CDR2 reads SASEGT. CDR3: CASSVLAGVSYEQFL. DNA of the CDR3: TGTGCCAGCAGTGTTTTAGCGGGAGTCTCATATGAGCAGTTCCTC.

The sample holds one count of this clonotype. The chain is built from TRBV10-3 and TRBJ1-4; D uncertain. Germline loops: CDR1 ENHRY, CDR2 SYGVKD. The CDR3 totals 11 residues. CDR3 loop: CVTSEGEKLFF. The CDR3 DNA follows: TGTGTCACCAGTGAGGGTGAAAAACTGTTTTTT.

Concerning this clonotype itself: One end of the junction varies from germline; a read error may be responsible. This chain joins TRBV11-3 and TRBJ1-1, with D tentatively TRBD1 (6 bases). Germline lookup yields CDR1 SGHNT and CDR2 YENEEA. The CDR3 contains 15 residues. For the CDR3, the DNA is TGTGCCAGCAGTTTAGATCCGATGACAGGCACTGAAGCTTTCTTT. Protein: CASSLDPMTGTEAFF.

J is TRBJ2-5 and V is TRBV5-4, with 9 bases matching TRBD2. The better agreement between TRBJ2-1 and the DNA end casts doubt on the J call. CDR1 is SGHNT and CDR2 is YYREEE in the germline V gene (reference sequence). This CDR3 is 15 amino acids long. The CDR3 sequence is CASSWRGGDQESQFF. CDR3 in DNA: TGTGCCAGCAGCTGGCGGGGGGGTGACCAAGAGAGCCAGTTCTTC.

Of note for this clonotype: An end of the junction does not agree with germline; a read error may underlie this. The CDR3 nucleotides are TGTGCCAGCAGTCCCCTTTTGCGAGAACGAGAGATCCAGTACTTC. It encodes CASSPLLREREIQYF. The V call is TRBV6-6, the J call TRBJ2-5; no definite D call. The CDR3 spans 15 residues. The V gene's germline CDR1 is MNHNY and CDR2 SVGAGI (reference sequence).

The genes are TRBV5-1 and TRBJ2-1; the match to TRBD2 covers 9 bases. The CDR3 runs 17 residues. CDR1 is SGHRS, CDR2 YFSETQ, per germline. The V gene end was trimmed by 0 bases and the J gene end by 4 bases; junction bases not matched to a gene: 8. Written as DNA, the CDR3 is TGCGCCAGCAGCTTGGAACTAGCGGGCCGGGGATACAATGAGCAGTTCTTC. This gives the protein CASSLELAGRGYNEQFF.

The chain links TRBV12-3 or TRBV12-4 to TRBJ1-6, with 8 bases fitting TRBD1. This CDR3 contains 16 residues. J was trimmed by 6 bases and V by 4 bases; bases with no gene match: 8. CDR3 in DNA: TGTGCCAGCAGTTCCTACCAGGGGGCAGTTAATTCACCCCTCCACTTT. This sequence encodes CASSSYQGAVNSPLHF.

The chain links TRBV29-1 to TRBJ2-5, with D uncertain. V was cut by 6 bases and J by 2 bases, with 10 bases left in between. The CDR3 contains 12 residues. Germline CDR1 is SQVTM and CDR2 is ANQGSEA. The CDR3 DNA follows: TGCAGCGTAGCCGGATATCAAGAGACCCAGTACTTC. Its protein product is CSVAGYQETQYF.

This sequence joins TRBV4-1 and TRBJ2-7, with 11 positions matching TRBD2. The CDR3 length is 16 residues. V was pared by 6 bases and J by 5 bases, with 12 bases of the junction left unmatched. Germline CDR1 reads MGHRA; CDR2 reads YSYEKL. CDR3 sequence: CASSRTLAGEDDEQYF. CDR3 bases: TGCGCCAGCAGTCGGACACTAGCGGGAGAAGACGACGAGCAGTACTTC.

The chain couples TRBV6-2 or TRBV6-3 to TRBJ1-2; 7 nucleotides align to TRBD1. V gave up 11 bases and J gave up 0 bases; unmatched junction bases: 9. The CDR3 extends over 14 amino acids. CDR1 MNHEY and CDR2 SVGEGT come from the germline V gene. In nucleotides, the CDR3 is TGTGCCTGCGGTACGGACAGGACTAACTATGGCTACACCTTC. This codes for CACGTDRTNYGYTF.

A note on this clonotype: One end of the junction varies from germline; a read error may be responsible. The V gene is TRBV28, the J gene TRBJ1-5; D gene unclear. This CDR3 has 17 residues. The V gene's germline CDR1 is MDHEN and CDR2 SYDVKM. CDR3 sequence: CASSKSHGPYSNQPQDF. Here the CDR3 DNA reads TGTGCCAGCAGCAAGAGCCACGGGCCCTATAGCAATCAGCCCCAGGATTTT.

The chain has TRBV28 and TRBJ1-1, with 12 positions matching TRBD1. Germline V gene data show CDR1 as MDHEN and CDR2 as SYDVKM. The length of the CDR3 is 14 residues. V was pared by 11 bases and J by 4 bases, with 8 bases of the junction left unmatched. CDR3 in DNA: TGTGCCTGTACCGGGACAGGGGGCGTCACTGAAGCTTTCTTT. It translates to CACTGTGGVTEAFF.

This clonotype showed up just once. The junction does not match germline at one end; this may be a read error. This chain joins TRBV29-1 and TRBJ2-7; weak D call: TRBD2 (5 bases). CDR3 length: 12 residues. Per germline, CDR1 SQVTM and CDR2 ANQGSEA. CDR3 sequence: CSVGQRAYEQYF. In DNA form, the CDR3 reads TGCAGCGTCGGGCAGAGGGCCTATGAGCAGTACTTC.

The V call is TRBV11-3, the J call TRBJ1-1; D is uncertain. Deletions cut 6 bases from V and 7 bases from J, with 15 bases between. The CDR3 runs 13 residues. CDR1 is SGHNT, CDR2 YENEEA, per germline. The CDR3 DNA reads TGTGCCAGCAGATTACATTGTGGGAGTGAAGCTTTCTTT. Its protein is CASRLHCGSEAFF. Looking up the rest from reference TRBV11-3 and TRBJ1-1 gives the full variable domain: EAGVVQSPRYKIIEKKQPVAFWCNPISGHNTLYWYLQNLGQGPELLIRYENEEAVDDSQLPKDRFSAERLKGVDSTLKIQPAELGDSAVYLCASRLHCGSEAFFGQGTRLTVV.

The chain links TRBV29-1 to TRBJ2-7, with 9 bases identical to TRBD1. This CDR3 has 13 residues. Germline V lookup: CDR1 SQVTM, CDR2 ANQGSEA. Trimming cost V 7 bases and J 2 bases; bases outside gene matches: 6. CDR3 sequence reads: CSAEGQGTYEQYF. For the CDR3, the DNA is TGCAGCGCTGAGGGACAGGGCACCTACGAGCAGTACTTC.

This rearrangement joins TRBV28 to TRBJ2-1; 14 bases are a match to TRBD2. This CDR3 region has 18 residues. Trimming took 5 bases from V and 4 from J; bases not matched to a gene: 10. In germline, CDR1 is MDHEN, CDR2 SYDVKM. The CDR3 bases are TGTGCCAGCAGTACGGGACTAGCGGGGGAGGAGCTGTACAATGAGCAGTTCTTC. Amino acid sequence: CASSTGLAGEELYNEQFF.

Details on this clonotype: This CDR3 is missing its conserved last phenylalanine or tryptophan, likely due to a read error. The rearrangement joins TRBV11-3 to TRBJ2-7, with 7 bases lining up with TRBD1. The germline gives CDR1 SGHNT, CDR2 YENEEA. V dropped 9 bases and J dropped 1; count of bases not matched to a gene: 6. This CDR3 has 13 residues. The CDR3 region has the DNA TGTGCCAGTAGCACAGGGGTTTCCTACGAGCAGTACTAC. Its protein is CASSTGVSYEQYY.